This is a list of T cell receptor beta chains from one sample in a study of vaccination and CD4 T cells after COVID-19. Their antigens are not known. Using its own MiXCR run on the PCR reads, TCRdb lists one record per CDR3 protein. This sample has some 10,000 distinct CDR3 sequences, with about 60% found just once. The sample consisted of CD4+ T cells from blood, cultured in vitro. Receptors were obtained from a human donor who had recovered from COVID-19. Each CDR3 is given with its conserved first and last residue. D genes are given only for firm matches. Some rows have no size entry. The others give once, few or many, or a class for an expanded clone.

len: 15; d_gene: -; j_gene: TRBJ1-6; v_gene: TRBV30; abundance: once; CDR3aa: CAWLHKSSYNSPLHF; CDR3nt: TGTGCCTGGCTGCACAAGAGCTCCTATAATTCACCCCTCCACTTT
len: 15; d_gene: TRBD1; j_gene: TRBJ2-2; v_gene: TRBV11-2; abundance: -; CDR3aa: CASSLQGANTGELFF; CDR3nt: TGTGCCAGCAGCTTACAGGGGGCGAACACCGGGGAGCTGTTTTTT
len: 14; d_gene: -; j_gene: TRBJ1-2; v_gene: TRBV5-4; abundance: -; CDR3aa: CASSLARENYGYTF; CDR3nt: TGTGCCAGCAGCTTGGCTAGGGAAAACTATGGCTACACCTTC
len: 15; d_gene: TRBD1; j_gene: TRBJ1-1; v_gene: TRBV7-9; abundance: few; CDR3aa: CASSPGDRGNTEAFF; CDR3nt: TGTGCCAGCAGCCCAGGGGACAGGGGAAACACTGAAGCTTTCTTT
len: 16; d_gene: -; j_gene: TRBJ1-2; v_gene: TRBV19; abundance: -; CDR3aa: CASSIPRHRDPYGYTF; CDR3nt: TGTGCCAGTAGTATACCCCGGCACAGGGACCCGTATGGCTACACCTTC
len: 14; d_gene: TRBD1; j_gene: TRBJ1-6; v_gene: TRBV9; abundance: -; CDR3aa: CASSVDRGDSPLHF; CDR3nt: TGTGCCAGCAGCGTAGACAGGGGGGACTCACCCCTCCACTTT
len: 14; d_gene: -; j_gene: TRBJ1-2; v_gene: TRBV4-2; abundance: few; CDR3aa: CASSQDTANYGYTF; CDR3nt: TGTGCCAGCAGCCAAGATACAGCTAACTATGGCTACACCTTC
len: 16; d_gene: TRBD2; j_gene: TRBJ2-1; v_gene: TRBV6-1; abundance: -; CDR3aa: CASTIAGAGFRGEQFF; CDR3nt: TGTGCCAGCACAATAGCGGGGGCTGGATTTCGGGGTGAGCAGTTCTTC
len: 14; d_gene: -; j_gene: TRBJ1-5; v_gene: TRBV6-1; abundance: few; CDR3aa: CASSEWSGNQPQHF; CDR3nt: TGTGCCAGCAGTGAATGGTCTGGCAATCAGCCCCAGCATTTT
len: 19; d_gene: -; j_gene: TRBJ1-2; v_gene: TRBV19; abundance: few; CDR3aa: CASSIILPRNGVSNYGYTF; CDR3nt: TGTGCCAGTAGTATCATCCTACCCCGGAACGGCGTCTCTAACTATGGCTACACCTTC
len: 16; d_gene: -; j_gene: TRBJ2-5; v_gene: TRBV6-1; abundance: -; CDR3aa: CASSLGTLGSGETQYF; CDR3nt: TGTGCCAGCAGCCTCGGGACCTTGGGCTCTGGGGAGACCCAGTACTTC
len: 14; d_gene: -; j_gene: TRBJ1-1; v_gene: TRBV6-1; abundance: -; CDR3aa: CASTPGRGYTEAFF; CDR3nt: TGTGCCAGCACCCCCGGTAGAGGGTACACTGAAGCTTTCTTT
len: 15; d_gene: -; j_gene: TRBJ1-1; v_gene: TRBV27; abundance: few; CDR3aa: CASSFNANWNTEAFF; CDR3nt: TGTGCCAGCAGTTTCAACGCGAATTGGAACACTGAAGCTTTCTTT
len: 16; d_gene: TRBD2; j_gene: TRBJ2-3; v_gene: TRBV4-3; abundance: few; CDR3aa: CASSQEAAGGPRTQYF; CDR3nt: TGCGCCAGCAGCCAAGAGGCAGCGGGGGGTCCACGAACGCAGTATTTT
len: 15; d_gene: TRBD2; j_gene: TRBJ2-5; v_gene: TRBV19; abundance: -; CDR3aa: CASSELAGIQETQYF; CDR3nt: TGTGCCAGTAGTGAACTAGCGGGCATCCAAGAGACCCAGTACTTC
len: 16; d_gene: TRBD2; j_gene: TRBJ2-1; v_gene: TRBV4-1; abundance: -; CDR3aa: CASSPGLAGGGDEQFF; CDR3nt: TGCGCCAGCAGCCCGGGACTAGCGGGGGGCGGGGATGAGCAGTTCTTC
len: 18; d_gene: TRBD1; j_gene: TRBJ1-6; v_gene: TRBV10-2; abundance: -; CDR3aa: CASTPLGQGLRGISPLHF; CDR3nt: TGCGCCAGCACTCCTCTGGGACAGGGTTTGCGGGGTATTTCACCCCTCCACTTT
len: 13; d_gene: -; j_gene: TRBJ2-7; v_gene: TRBV5-6; abundance: -; CDR3aa: CASSVVRGGEQYF; CDR3nt: TGTGCCAGCAGCGTCGTTCGGGGCGGCGAGCAGTACTTC
len: 14; d_gene: TRBD1; j_gene: TRBJ1-1; v_gene: TRBV20-1; abundance: -; CDR3aa: CSAIPGQGNTEAFF; CDR3nt: TGCAGTGCAATCCCGGGACAGGGAAACACTGAAGCTTTCTTT
len: 15; d_gene: TRBD1; j_gene: TRBJ1-2; v_gene: TRBV27; abundance: few; CDR3aa: CASSPRDSIYYGYTF; CDR3nt: TGTGCCAGCAGTCCGCGGGACAGCATCTACTATGGCTACACCTTC
len: 12; d_gene: -; j_gene: TRBJ1-5; v_gene: TRBV2; abundance: few; CDR3aa: CASRRVGQPQHF; CDR3nt: TGTGCCAGCAGGCGGGTAGGTCAGCCCCAGCATTTT
len: 14; d_gene: -; j_gene: TRBJ2-7; v_gene: TRBV20-1; abundance: once; CDR3aa: CSARVGRPSYEQYF; CDR3nt: TGCAGTGCTAGAGTTGGCAGGCCCTCCTACGAGCAGTACTTC
len: 13; d_gene: -; j_gene: TRBJ1-1; v_gene: TRBV30; abundance: -; CDR3aa: CAWNRRINTEAFF; CDR3nt: TGTGCCTGGAACAGGAGGATAAACACTGAAGCTTTCTTT
len: 13; d_gene: -; j_gene: TRBJ1-5; v_gene: TRBV2; abundance: -; CDR3aa: CASRPGYNQPQHF; CDR3nt: TGTGCCAGCAGACCAGGGTACAATCAGCCCCAGCATTTT
len: 17; d_gene: -; j_gene: TRBJ2-2; v_gene: TRBV7-9; abundance: -; CDR3aa: CASSSPRGRLNTGELFF; CDR3nt: TGTGCCAGCAGCTCCCCCCGTGGCCGTTTGAACACCGGGGAGCTGTTTTTT
len: 12; d_gene: -; j_gene: TRBJ2-6; v_gene: TRBV7-2; abundance: -; CDR3aa: CASHSGANVLTF; CDR3nt: TGTGCCAGCCACTCTGGGGCCAACGTCCTGACTTTC
len: 15; d_gene: TRBD2; j_gene: TRBJ2-5; v_gene: TRBV15; abundance: few; CDR3aa: CATSRSGGVQETQYF; CDR3nt: TGTGCCACCAGCAGATCGGGGGGGGTCCAAGAGACCCAGTACTTC
len: 14; d_gene: -; j_gene: TRBJ1-1; v_gene: TRBV27; abundance: once; CDR3aa: CASSPPGSGPEAFF; CDR3nt: TGTGCCAGCAGTCCACCGGGCTCCGGACCTGAAGCTTTCTTT
len: 13; d_gene: -; j_gene: TRBJ2-3; v_gene: TRBV15; abundance: -; CDR3aa: CATSRPRGDTQYF; CDR3nt: TGTGCCACCAGCAGACCGCGGGGAGATACGCAGTATTTT
len: 16; d_gene: TRBD1; j_gene: TRBJ2-5; v_gene: TRBV7-9; abundance: -; CDR3aa: CASSPRDRGTQETQYF; CDR3nt: TGTGCCAGCAGCCCCCGGGACAGGGGAACCCAAGAGACCCAGTACTTC
len: 14; d_gene: TRBD1; j_gene: TRBJ1-2; v_gene: TRBV30; abundance: -; CDR3aa: CAWSPLTGSYGYTF; CDR3nt: TGTGCCTGGAGCCCTTTGACAGGGAGCTATGGCTACACCTTC
len: 12; d_gene: -; j_gene: TRBJ1-1; v_gene: TRBV6-1; abundance: -; CDR3aa: CASSPQVGEAFF; CDR3nt: TGTGCCAGCAGTCCCCAGGTTGGTGAAGCTTTCTTT
len: 17; d_gene: TRBD2; j_gene: TRBJ2-7; v_gene: TRBV20-1; abundance: -; CDR3aa: CSARDPRGGGSKAEQYF; CDR3nt: TGCAGTGCTAGAGACCCCCGGGGCGGGGGGAGCAAAGCCGAGCAGTACTTC
len: 16; d_gene: -; j_gene: TRBJ2-2; v_gene: TRBV4-1; abundance: -; CDR3aa: CASSQEGGAPSGELFF; CDR3nt: TGCGCCAGCAGCCAAGAGGGGGGGGCCCCATCCGGGGAGCTGTTTTTT
len: 13; d_gene: TRBD1; j_gene: TRBJ2-7; v_gene: TRBV6-5; abundance: -; CDR3aa: CASSSQGAYEQYF; CDR3nt: TGTGCCAGCAGTTCACAGGGGGCCTACGAGCAGTACTTC
len: 13; d_gene: -; j_gene: TRBJ1-2; v_gene: TRBV19; abundance: few; CDR3aa: CASTKGSPYGYTF; CDR3nt: TGTGCCAGTACTAAGGGTTCCCCCTATGGCTACACCTTC
len: 16; d_gene: TRBD1; j_gene: TRBJ1-6; v_gene: TRBV7-2; abundance: -; CDR3aa: CASSWGGQGWNSPLHF; CDR3nt: TGTGCCAGCAGCTGGGGAGGACAGGGTTGGAATTCACCCCTCCACTTT
len: 15; d_gene: -; j_gene: TRBJ1-2; v_gene: TRBV4-3; abundance: -; CDR3aa: CASGQFMTTRNGYTF; CDR3nt: TGCGCCAGCGGACAGTTTATGACTACTAGAAATGGCTACACCTTC
len: 13; d_gene: -; j_gene: TRBJ2-3; v_gene: TRBV18; abundance: -; CDR3aa: CASSLHDRDTQYF; CDR3nt: TGTGCCAGCTCACTACATGACAGGGATACGCAGTATTTT
len: 13; d_gene: TRBD1; j_gene: TRBJ1-2; v_gene: TRBV10-1; abundance: -; CDR3aa: CASSRTGDYGYTF; CDR3nt: TGCGCCAGCAGTCGCACAGGGGACTATGGCTACACCTTC
len: 18; d_gene: -; j_gene: TRBJ2-7; v_gene: TRBV30; abundance: -; CDR3aa: CAWSTPGRTLRRTYEQYF; CDR3nt: TGTGCCTGGAGTACTCCGGGGCGAACCCTAAGGCGCACCTACGAGCAGTACTTC
len: 15; d_gene: -; j_gene: TRBJ1-2; v_gene: TRBV7-2; abundance: -; CDR3aa: CASSLTQGSSYGYTF; CDR3nt: TGTGCCAGCAGCCTAACACAGGGTAGTTCCTATGGCTACACCTTC
len: 13; d_gene: -; j_gene: TRBJ2-5; v_gene: TRBV11-2; abundance: -; CDR3aa: CASSLSPKETQYF; CDR3nt: TGTGCCAGCAGCTTATCCCCAAAGGAGACCCAGTACTTC
len: 13; d_gene: -; j_gene: TRBJ2-7; v_gene: TRBV19; abundance: once; CDR3aa: CASSIGGPREQYF; CDR3nt: TGTGCCAGTAGCATCGGAGGCCCTCGAGAGCAGTACTTC
len: 17; d_gene: TRBD1; j_gene: TRBJ1-1; v_gene: TRBV6-1; abundance: few; CDR3aa: CASKRTGGGIMNTEAFF; CDR3nt: TGTGCCAGCAAAAGGACAGGGGGCGGAATTATGAACACTGAAGCTTTCTTT
len: 13; d_gene: TRBD1; j_gene: TRBJ2-7; v_gene: TRBV2; abundance: -; CDR3aa: CATGTGNSYEQYF; CDR3nt: TGTGCCACCGGGACAGGGAATTCCTACGAGCAGTACTTC
len: 12; d_gene: -; j_gene: TRBJ1-2; v_gene: TRBV7-9; abundance: -; CDR3aa: CASSLTPLDEAF; CDR3nt: TGTGCCAGCAGCTTAACCCCCCTGGACGAAGCCTTC
len: 14; d_gene: TRBD2; j_gene: TRBJ2-2; v_gene: TRBV19; abundance: -; CDR3aa: CASSIQRGTGELFF; CDR3nt: TGTGCCAGTAGTATACAGCGGGGCACCGGGGAGCTGTTTTTT
len: 16; d_gene: -; j_gene: TRBJ1-2; v_gene: TRBV2; abundance: -; CDR3aa: CASSGTQGVANYGYTF; CDR3nt: TGTGCCAGCAGTGGGACACAGGGCGTAGCTAACTATGGCTACACCTTC